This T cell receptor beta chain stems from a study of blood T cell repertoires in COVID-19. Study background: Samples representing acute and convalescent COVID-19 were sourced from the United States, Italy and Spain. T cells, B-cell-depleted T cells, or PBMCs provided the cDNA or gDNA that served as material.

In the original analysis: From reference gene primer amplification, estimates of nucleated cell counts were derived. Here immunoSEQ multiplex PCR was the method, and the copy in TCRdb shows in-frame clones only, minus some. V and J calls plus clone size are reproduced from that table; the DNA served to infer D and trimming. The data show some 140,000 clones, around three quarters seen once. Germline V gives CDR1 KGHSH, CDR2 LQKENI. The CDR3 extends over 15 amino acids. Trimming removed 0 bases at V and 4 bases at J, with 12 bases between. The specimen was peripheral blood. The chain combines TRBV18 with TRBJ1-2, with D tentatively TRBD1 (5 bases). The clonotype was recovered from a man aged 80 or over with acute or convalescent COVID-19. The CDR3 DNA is TGTGCCAGCTCACCACCCCCCGGGGGGATCTATGGCTACACCTTC. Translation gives CASSPPPGGIYGYTF. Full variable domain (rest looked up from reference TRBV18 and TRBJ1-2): NAGVMQNPRHLVRRRGQEARLRCSPMKGHSHVYWYRQLPEEGLKFMVYLQKENIIDESGMPKERFSAEFPKEGPSILRIQQVVRGDSAAYFCASSPPPGGIYGYTFGSGTRLTVV.